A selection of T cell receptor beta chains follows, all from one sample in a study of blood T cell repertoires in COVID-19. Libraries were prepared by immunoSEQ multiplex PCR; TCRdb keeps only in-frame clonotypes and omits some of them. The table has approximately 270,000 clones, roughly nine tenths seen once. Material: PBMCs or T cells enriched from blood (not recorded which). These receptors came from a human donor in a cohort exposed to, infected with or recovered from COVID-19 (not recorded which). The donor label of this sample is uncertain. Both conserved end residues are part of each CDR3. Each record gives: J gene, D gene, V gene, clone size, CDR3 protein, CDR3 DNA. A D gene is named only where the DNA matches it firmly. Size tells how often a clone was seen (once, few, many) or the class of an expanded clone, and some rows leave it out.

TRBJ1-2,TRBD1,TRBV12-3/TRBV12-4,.,CASSLQGARGYTF,TGTGCCAGCAGTTTACAGGGGGCACGTGGCTACACCTTC
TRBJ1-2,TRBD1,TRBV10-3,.,CAIDAGQAYGYTF,TGTGCCATCGACGCCGGACAGGCCTATGGCTACACCTTC
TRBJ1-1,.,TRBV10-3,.,CAISGQGKTEAFF,TGTGCCATCAGTGGGCAGGGGAAGACTGAAGCTTTCTTT
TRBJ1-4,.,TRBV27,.,CASSYSTVSEKLFF,TGTGCCAGCAGTTATTCGACAGTGAGTGAAAAACTGTTTTTT
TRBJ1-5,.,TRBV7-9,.,CASSLGAGSNQPQHF,TGTGCCAGCAGCTTAGGGGCAGGGTCCAATCAGCCCCAGCATTTT
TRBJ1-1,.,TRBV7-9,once,CASSLEAGEAFF,TGTGCCAGCAGCTTAGAAGCGGGGGAAGCTTTCTTT
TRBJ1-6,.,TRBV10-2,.,CASSAGASSYNSPLHF,TGCGCCAGCAGCGCGGGGGCAAGCTCCTATAATTCACCCCTCCACTTT
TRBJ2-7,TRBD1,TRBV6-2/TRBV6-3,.,CASSQTGISEQYF,TGTGCCAGCAGTCAGACAGGGATCAGCGAGCAGTACTTC
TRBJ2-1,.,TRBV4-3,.,CASSQDWLRGGIYNEQFF,TGCGCCAGCAGCCAAGATTGGCTGAGGGGGGGCATTTACAATGAGCAGTTCTTC
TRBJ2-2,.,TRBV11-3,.,CASASWGGPYGTGELFF,TGTGCCAGCGCCTCGTGGGGGGGGCCGTATGGCACCGGGGAGCTGTTTTTT
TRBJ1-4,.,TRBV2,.,CASNGQPNEKLFF,TGTGCCAGCAACGGACAACCTAATGAAAAACTGTTTTTT
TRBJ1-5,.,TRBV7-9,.,CASSPDYSNQPQHF,TGTGCCAGCAGTCCAGATTATAGCAATCAGCCCCAGCATTTT
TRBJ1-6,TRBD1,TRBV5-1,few,CASSPGPGQINSPLHF,TGCGCCAGCAGCCCGGGCCCGGGACAGATAAATTCACCCCTCCACTTT
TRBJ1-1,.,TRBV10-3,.,CAISPLGARTEAFF,TGTGCCATCAGCCCTTTGGGGGCGAGGACTGAAGCTTTCTTT
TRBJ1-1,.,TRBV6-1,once,CASSERVEGNTEAFF,TGTGCCAGCAGTGAAAGGGTTGAGGGGAACACTGAAGCTTTCTTT
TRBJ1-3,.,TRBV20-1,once,CGYYLGNTIYF,TGCGGATACTACCTCGGAAACACCATATATTTT